This T cell receptor beta chain is from a study of blood T cell repertoires in COVID-19. Germline V gene sequence: CDR1 KGHSH, CDR2 LQKENI. The CDR3 spans 14 residues. Trimming cost V 3 bases and J 5 bases, with 13 bases left between them. Allocation to cohorts depended on clinical history reported by the participants. Assay used: immunoSEQ multiplex PCR; TCRdb lists only in-frame clones, some missing. Seen here are around 140,000 clones, roughly 87% observed once, and the top ten hold approximately 3.8%. This chain connects TRBV18 to TRBJ1-1; TRBD1 might be the D (5 bases). The sample was PBMCs or T cells enriched from blood (not recorded which). This receptor was taken from a woman in her thirties or forties who had been exposed to COVID-19. CDR3 sequence: CASSPRGDHTEAFF. The CDR3, as DNA: TGTGCCAGCTCACCTCGGGGGGATCATACTGAAGCTTTCTTT.